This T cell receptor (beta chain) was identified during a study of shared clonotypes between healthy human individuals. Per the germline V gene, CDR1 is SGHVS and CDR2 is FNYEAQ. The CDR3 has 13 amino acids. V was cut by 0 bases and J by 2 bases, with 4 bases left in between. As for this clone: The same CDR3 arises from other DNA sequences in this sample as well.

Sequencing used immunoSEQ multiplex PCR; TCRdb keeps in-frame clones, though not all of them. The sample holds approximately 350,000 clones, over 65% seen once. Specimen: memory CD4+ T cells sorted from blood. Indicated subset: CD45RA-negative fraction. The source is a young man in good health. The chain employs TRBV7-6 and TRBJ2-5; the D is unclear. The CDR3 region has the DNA TGTGCCAGCAGCTTAGCGCGGCAAGAGACCCAGTACTTC. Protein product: CASSLARQETQYF.